These T cell receptor beta chains were read from a single sample in a study of cytomegalovirus exposure and HLA in healthy donors. Assay: immunoSEQ multiplex PCR; the TCRdb copy retains only in-frame clones and omits some. The sample records some 110,000 clones, about 70% being singletons. The sample consisted of PBMCs. Receptors were obtained from a woman aged 25 to 45 in good health and CMV-seronegative. The conserved cysteine and the conserved F or W are not part of the CDR3 here.

TRBV5-6,TRBJ1-1,ASSFLTGEQRSNTEAF
TRBV5-1,TRBJ2-2,ASGLTTGFRTGELF
TRBV19,TRBJ1-2,ASSPRLYGYT
TRBV27,TRBJ2-1,ASSYQGSSYNEQF
TRBV6-6,TRBJ1-3,ASSLRQGNTIY
TRBV7-9,TRBJ1-2,ASSPEALWDGYT
TRBV30,TRBJ1-2,AWSVQGKGGYT
TRBV29-1,TRBJ2-7,SVSGIYEQY
TRBV5-1,TRBJ2-5,ASSLRLAEQETQY
TRBV6-5,TRBJ2-1,ASSYGLSSYNEQF
TRBV6-5,TRBJ2-7,ASSREGGIAEQY
TRBV30,TRBJ2-1,AWSPGTSGHNEQF
TRBV18,TRBJ2-1,ASSSRAAEGEQF
TRBV29-1,TRBJ2-3,SVKAGTGADTQY
TRBV6-5,TRBJ2-7,ATIEMGQGGGQQY